The 8 T cell receptor beta chains in this list originate from one sample, sequenced in a study of blood T cell repertoires in COVID-19. This table comes from immunoSEQ multiplex PCR, and its TCRdb copy is limited to in-frame clones, with some not included. The sample yields about 120,000 clones, about 87% seen once. What was sequenced was peripheral blood. These receptors originate from a woman aged 65 to 85 with acute or convalescent COVID-19.

The chain links TRBV6-5 to TRBJ2-1, with 12 bases lining up with TRBD2. Trimming took 6 bases from V and 9 from J; bases not matched to a gene: 6. Germline V gene lookup returns CDR1 MNHEY and CDR2 SVGAGI. This CDR3 spans 14 amino acids. CDR3 sequence (DNA): TGTGCCAGCAGGTCACTAGCGGGGGGAGGTGAGCAGTTCTTC. It encodes CASRSLAGGGEQFF.

This chain connects TRBV5-1 to TRBJ1-1; D is possibly TRBD1 (6 bases). CDR3 size: 16 residues. Trimming took off 3 bases at V and 1 base at J, with 16 bases between the two ends. Germline V gives CDR1 SGHRS, CDR2 YFSETQ. CDR3 sequence reads: CASSWGQGAGNTEAFF. The CDR3 DNA reads as TGCGCCAGCAGCTGGGGGCAGGGCGCGGGGAACACTGAAGCTTTCTTT.

The chain carries TRBV2 and TRBJ1-2; no definite D call. This CDR3 is 14 amino acids long. CDR1 and CDR2 (germline): SNHLY, FYNNEI. With 8 bases removed from V and 4 bases from J, the gap between germline ends came to 17 bases. In nucleotides, the CDR3 is TGTGCCAGCCAACCGAGACAACTCGCCTATGGCTACACCTTC. This encodes CASQPRQLAYGYTF.

The CDR3 nucleotides read TGCGCCAGCAGTGACACAGGGATTGGAAACACCATATATTTT. As protein: CASSDTGIGNTIYF. The chain recombines TRBV10-2 with TRBJ1-3, with a possible D match to TRBD1 (6 bases). Germline-derived CDR1 and CDR2 are WSHSY and SAAADI. The CDR3 is 14 amino acids. V lost 3 bases and J lost 3, with 9 bases in between.

The CDR3 sequence is CASNPSGMSYGYTF. Written as DNA, the CDR3 is TGTGCCAGCAACCCAAGTGGTATGAGCTATGGCTACACCTTC. The V gene is TRBV28, the J gene TRBJ1-2; D unresolved. Trimming left V 7 bases short and J 4 bases short, with 16 bases between. Germline assignment: CDR1 MDHEN and CDR2 SYDVKM. The CDR3 is made up of 14 amino acids.

The chain links TRBV27 to TRBJ2-7; D perhaps matches TRBD2 (5 bases). Germline loops: CDR1 MNHEY, CDR2 SMNVEV (reference sequence). The CDR3 has 14 amino acids. Trimming stripped 7 bases from V and 2 bases from J, with 15 bases between. CDR3 DNA: TGTGCCAGCACCCTAGAGGGATATCCCTACGAGCAGTACTTC. This encodes CASTLEGYPYEQYF.

The J gene is TRBJ2-7, the V gene TRBV29-1; 9 bases are shared with TRBD2. This CDR3 comprises 14 residues. The V gene end was trimmed by 3 bases and the J gene end by 0 bases; junction bases not matched to a gene: 3. Germline CDR1 SQVTM, CDR2 ANQGSEA. In DNA form, the CDR3 reads TGCAGCGTTGATGTAGCGGGGGTCTCCTACGAGCAGTACTTC. Protein sequence: CSVDVAGVSYEQYF.

The chain combines TRBV30 with TRBJ1-6, with D possibly TRBD1 on 5 matching bases. This CDR3 has 14 residues. Trimming removed 0 bases at V and 6 bases at J, with 9 bases between. Germline V gives CDR1 GTSNPN, CDR2 SVGIG (reference sequence). In nucleotides, the CDR3 is TGTGCCTGGAGTGTACCCGGGGGTAATTCACCCCTCCACTTT. Amino acids: CAWSVPGGNSPLHF.